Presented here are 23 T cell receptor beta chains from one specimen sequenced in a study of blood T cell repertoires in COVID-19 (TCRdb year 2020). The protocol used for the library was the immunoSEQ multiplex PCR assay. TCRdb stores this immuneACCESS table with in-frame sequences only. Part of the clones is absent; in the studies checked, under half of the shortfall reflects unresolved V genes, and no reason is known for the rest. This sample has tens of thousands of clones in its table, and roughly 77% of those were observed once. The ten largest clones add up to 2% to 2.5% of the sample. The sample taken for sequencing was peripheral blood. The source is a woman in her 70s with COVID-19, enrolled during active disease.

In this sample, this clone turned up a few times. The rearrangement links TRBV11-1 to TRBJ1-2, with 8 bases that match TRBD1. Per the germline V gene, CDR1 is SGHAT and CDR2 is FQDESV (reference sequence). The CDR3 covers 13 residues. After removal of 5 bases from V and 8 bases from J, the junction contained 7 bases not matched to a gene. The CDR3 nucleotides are TGTGCCAGCAGCCTCCAGGGGGCGCGAGGCTACACCTTC. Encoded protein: CASSLQGARGYTF.

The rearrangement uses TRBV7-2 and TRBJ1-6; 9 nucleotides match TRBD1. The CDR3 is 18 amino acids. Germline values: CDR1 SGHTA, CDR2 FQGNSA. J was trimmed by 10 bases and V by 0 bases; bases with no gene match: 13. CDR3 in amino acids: CASSLAYPSGTGNSPLHF. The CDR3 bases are TGTGCCAGCAGCTTAGCGTACCCCTCCGGGACAGGGAACTCACCCCTCCACTTT. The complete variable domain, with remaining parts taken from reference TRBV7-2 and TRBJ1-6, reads GAGVSQSPSNKVTEKGKDVELRCDPISGHTALYWYRQSLGQGLEFLIYFQGNSAPDKSGLPSDRFSAERTGGSVSTLTIQRTQQEDSAVYLCASSLAYPSGTGNSPLHFGNGTRLTVT.

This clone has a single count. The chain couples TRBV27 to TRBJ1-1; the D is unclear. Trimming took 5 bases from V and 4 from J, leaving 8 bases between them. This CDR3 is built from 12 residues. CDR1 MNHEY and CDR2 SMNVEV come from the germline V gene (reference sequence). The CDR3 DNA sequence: TGTGCCAGCAGTGAGGCGGGCACTGAAGCTTTCTTT. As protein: CASSEAGTEAFF.

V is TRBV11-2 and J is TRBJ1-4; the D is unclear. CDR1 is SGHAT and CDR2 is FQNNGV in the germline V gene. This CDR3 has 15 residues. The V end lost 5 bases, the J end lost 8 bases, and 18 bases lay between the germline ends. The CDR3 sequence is CASSHKGESGEKLFF. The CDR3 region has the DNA TGTGCCAGCAGCCATAAGGGTGAATCGGGGGAAAAACTGTTTTTT.

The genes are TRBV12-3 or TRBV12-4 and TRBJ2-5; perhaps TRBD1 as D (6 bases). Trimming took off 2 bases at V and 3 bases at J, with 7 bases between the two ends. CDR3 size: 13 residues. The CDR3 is CASSLYREETQYF. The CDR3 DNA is TGTGCCAGCAGTTTATACAGGGAAGAGACCCAGTACTTC.

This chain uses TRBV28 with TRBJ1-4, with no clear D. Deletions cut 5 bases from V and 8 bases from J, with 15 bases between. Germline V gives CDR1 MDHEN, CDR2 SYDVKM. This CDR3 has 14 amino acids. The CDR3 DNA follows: TGTGCCAGCAGTCTAGGCCAGCTTGGGGAAAAACTGTTTTTT. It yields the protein CASSLGQLGEKLFF.

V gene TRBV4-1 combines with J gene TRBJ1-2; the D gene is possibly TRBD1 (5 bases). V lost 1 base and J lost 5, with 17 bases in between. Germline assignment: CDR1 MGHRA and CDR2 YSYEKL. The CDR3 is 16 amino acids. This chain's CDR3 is CASSQVGRTRDYGYTF. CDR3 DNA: TGCGCCAGCAGCCAAGTTGGTAGGACAAGGGATTATGGCTACACCTTC.

The CDR3 region has the DNA TGTGCCATCAGTGAGCCAGTCATAGCCCCCGAGCAGTACGTC. Encoded protein: CAISEPVIAPEQYV. The rearrangement links TRBV10-3 to TRBJ2-7; D not certain. CDR3 size: 14 residues. Germline V gives CDR1 ENHRY, CDR2 SYGVKD. Trimming cost V 2 bases and J 6 bases, with 14 bases left between them.

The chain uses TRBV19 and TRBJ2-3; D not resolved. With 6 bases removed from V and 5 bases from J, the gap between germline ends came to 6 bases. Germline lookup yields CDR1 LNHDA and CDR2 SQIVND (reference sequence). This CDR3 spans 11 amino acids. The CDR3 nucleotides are TGTGCCAGTAGAGTCGGAGATACGCAGTATTTT. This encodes CASRVGDTQYF.

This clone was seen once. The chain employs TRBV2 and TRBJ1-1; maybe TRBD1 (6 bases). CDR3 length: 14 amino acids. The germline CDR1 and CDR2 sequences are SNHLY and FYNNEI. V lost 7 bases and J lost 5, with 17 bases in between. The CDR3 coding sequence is TGTGCCAGCAACCCACAGGGCATGGGGACTGAAGCTTTCTTT. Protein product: CASNPQGMGTEAFF.

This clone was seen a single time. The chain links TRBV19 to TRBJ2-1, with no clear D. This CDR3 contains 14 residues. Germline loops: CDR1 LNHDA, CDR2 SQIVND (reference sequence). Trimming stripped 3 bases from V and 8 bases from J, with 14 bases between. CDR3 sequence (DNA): TGTGCCAGTAGTATTGTGATTAGTATCGATGAGCAGTTCTTC. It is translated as CASSIVISIDEQFF.

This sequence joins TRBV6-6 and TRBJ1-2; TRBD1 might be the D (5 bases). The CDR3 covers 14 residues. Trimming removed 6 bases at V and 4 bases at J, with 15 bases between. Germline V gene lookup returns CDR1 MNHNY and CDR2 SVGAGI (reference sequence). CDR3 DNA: TGTGCCAGCAGCCAGGACACACCGCCCTATGGCTACACCTTC. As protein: CASSQDTPPYGYTF.

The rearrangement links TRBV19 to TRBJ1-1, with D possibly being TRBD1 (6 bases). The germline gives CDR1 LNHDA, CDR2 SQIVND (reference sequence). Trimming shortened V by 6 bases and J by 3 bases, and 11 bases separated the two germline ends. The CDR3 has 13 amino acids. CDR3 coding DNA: TGTGCCAGTAGGAAAGGGGGGGACACTGAAGCTTTCTTT. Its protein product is CASRKGGDTEAFF.

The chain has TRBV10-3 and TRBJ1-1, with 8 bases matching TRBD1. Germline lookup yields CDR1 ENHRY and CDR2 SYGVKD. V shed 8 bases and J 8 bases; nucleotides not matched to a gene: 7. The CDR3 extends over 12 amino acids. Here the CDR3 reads CAIGQGMAEAFF. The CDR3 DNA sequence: TGTGCCATCGGACAGGGTATGGCGGAAGCTTTCTTT.

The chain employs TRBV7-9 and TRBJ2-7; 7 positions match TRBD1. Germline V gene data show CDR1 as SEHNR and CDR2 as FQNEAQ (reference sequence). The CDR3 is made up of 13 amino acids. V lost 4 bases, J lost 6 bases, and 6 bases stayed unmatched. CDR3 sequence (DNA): TGTGCCAGCAGCTACGACAGGGTCGGCGAGCAGTACTTC. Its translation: CASSYDRVGEQYF.

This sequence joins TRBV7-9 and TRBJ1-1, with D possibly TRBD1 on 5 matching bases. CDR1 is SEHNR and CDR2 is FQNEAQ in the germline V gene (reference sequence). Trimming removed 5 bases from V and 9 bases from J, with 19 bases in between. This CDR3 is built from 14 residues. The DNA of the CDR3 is TGTGCCAGCAGCCCGGGGGGGGACGGAACCAAAGCTTTCTTT. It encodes CASSPGGDGTKAFF.

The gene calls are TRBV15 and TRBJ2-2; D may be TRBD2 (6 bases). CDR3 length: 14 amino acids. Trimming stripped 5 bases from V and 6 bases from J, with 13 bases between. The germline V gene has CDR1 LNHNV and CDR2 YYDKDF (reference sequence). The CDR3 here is CATSAWGVPGELFF. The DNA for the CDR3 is TGTGCCACCAGCGCTTGGGGGGTGCCCGGGGAGCTGTTTTTT. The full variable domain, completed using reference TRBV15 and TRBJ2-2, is DAMVIQNPRYQVTQFGKPVTLSCSQTLNHNVMYWYQQKSSQAPKLLFHYYDKDFNNEADTPDNFQSRRPNTSFCFLDIRSPGLGDTAMYLCATSAWGVPGELFFGEGSRLTVL.

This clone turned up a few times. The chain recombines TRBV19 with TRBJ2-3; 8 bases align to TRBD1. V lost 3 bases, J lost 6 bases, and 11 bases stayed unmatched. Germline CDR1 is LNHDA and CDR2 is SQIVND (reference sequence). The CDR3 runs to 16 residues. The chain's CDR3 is CASSISYRGLEDTQYF. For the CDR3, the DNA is TGTGCCAGTAGTATCTCCTACAGGGGGTTGGAGGATACGCAGTATTTT.

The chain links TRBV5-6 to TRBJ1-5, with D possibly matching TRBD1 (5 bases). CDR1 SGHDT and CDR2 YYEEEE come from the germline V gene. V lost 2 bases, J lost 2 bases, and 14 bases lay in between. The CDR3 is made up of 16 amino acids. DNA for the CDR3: TGTGCCAGCAGCTTTGGAGGGGTTAGTGGCAATCAGCCCCAGCATTTT. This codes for CASSFGGVSGNQPQHF.

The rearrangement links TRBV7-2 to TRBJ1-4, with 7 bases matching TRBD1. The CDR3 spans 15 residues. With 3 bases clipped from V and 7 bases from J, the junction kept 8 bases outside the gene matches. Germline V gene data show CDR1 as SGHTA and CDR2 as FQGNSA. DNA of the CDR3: TGTGCCAGCAGCTTCGGGACAGCCCAGAGTGAAAAACTGTTTTTT. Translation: CASSFGTAQSEKLFF.

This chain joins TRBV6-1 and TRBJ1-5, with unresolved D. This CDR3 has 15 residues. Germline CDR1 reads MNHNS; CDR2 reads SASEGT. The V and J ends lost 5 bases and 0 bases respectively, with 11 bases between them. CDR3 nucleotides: TGTGCCAGCAGTAAAGACGGTTCTAGCAATCAGCCCCAGCATTTT. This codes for CASSKDGSSNQPQHF.

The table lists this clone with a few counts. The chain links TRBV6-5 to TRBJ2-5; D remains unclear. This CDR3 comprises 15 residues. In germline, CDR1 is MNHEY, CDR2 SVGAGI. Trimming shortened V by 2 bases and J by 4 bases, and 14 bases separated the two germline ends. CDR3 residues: CASSYGYSGRETQYF. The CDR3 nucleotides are TGTGCCAGCAGTTACGGGTATAGTGGGCGAGAGACCCAGTACTTC.

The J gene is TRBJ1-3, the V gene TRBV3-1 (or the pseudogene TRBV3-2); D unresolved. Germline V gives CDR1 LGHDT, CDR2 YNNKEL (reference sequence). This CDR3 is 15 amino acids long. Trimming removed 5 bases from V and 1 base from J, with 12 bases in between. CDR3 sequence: CASSLQTASGNTIYF. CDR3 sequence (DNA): TGTGCCAGCAGCTTACAGACGGCATCTGGAAACACCATATATTTT.